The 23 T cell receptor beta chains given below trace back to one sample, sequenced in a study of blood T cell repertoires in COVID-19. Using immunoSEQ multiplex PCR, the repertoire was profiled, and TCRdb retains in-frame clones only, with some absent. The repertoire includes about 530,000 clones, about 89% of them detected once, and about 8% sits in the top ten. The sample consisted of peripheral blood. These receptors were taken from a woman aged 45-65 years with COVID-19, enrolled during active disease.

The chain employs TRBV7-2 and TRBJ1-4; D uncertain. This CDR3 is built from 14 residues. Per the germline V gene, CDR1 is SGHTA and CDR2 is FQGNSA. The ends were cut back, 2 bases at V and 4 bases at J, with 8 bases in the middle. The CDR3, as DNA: TGTGCCAGCAGCTTAAACCCCTATAATGAAAAACTGTTTTTT. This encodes CASSLNPYNEKLFF.

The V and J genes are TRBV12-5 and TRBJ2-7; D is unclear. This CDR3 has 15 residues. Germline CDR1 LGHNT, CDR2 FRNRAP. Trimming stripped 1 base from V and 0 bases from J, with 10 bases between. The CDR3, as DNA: TGTGCTAGTGGTTTGGGAGCCTTAAGCTCCTACGAGCAGTACTTC. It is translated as CASGLGALSSYEQYF.

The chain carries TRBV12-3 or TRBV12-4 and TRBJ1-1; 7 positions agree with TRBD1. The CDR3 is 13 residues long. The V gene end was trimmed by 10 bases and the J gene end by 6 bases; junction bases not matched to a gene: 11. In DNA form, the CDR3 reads TGTGCCACCGCCGGGACAGAGGGGGCTGAAGCTTTCTTT. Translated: CATAGTEGAEAFF.

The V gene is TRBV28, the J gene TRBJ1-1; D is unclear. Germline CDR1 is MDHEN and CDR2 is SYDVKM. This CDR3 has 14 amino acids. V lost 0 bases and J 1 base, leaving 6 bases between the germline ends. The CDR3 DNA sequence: TGTGCCAGCAGTTTATGGAGGGAGAACACTGAAGCTTTCTTT. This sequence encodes CASSLWRENTEAFF. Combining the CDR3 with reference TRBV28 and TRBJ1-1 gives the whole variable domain DVKVTQSSRYLVKRTGEKVFLECVQDMDHENMFWYRQDPGLGLRLIYFSYDVKMKEKGDIPEGYSVSREKKERFSLILESASTNQTSMYLCASSLWRENTEAFFGQGTRLTVV.

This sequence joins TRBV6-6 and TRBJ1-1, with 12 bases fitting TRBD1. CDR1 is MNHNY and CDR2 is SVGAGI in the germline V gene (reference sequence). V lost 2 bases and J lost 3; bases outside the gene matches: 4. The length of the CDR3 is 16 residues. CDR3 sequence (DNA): TGTGCCAGCAGTTACCGGGGACAGGGGGCCGACACTGAAGCTTTCTTT. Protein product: CASSYRGQGADTEAFF.

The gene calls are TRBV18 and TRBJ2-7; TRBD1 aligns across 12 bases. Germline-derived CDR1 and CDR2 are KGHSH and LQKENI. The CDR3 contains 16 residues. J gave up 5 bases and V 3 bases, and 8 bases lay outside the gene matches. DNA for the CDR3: TGTGCCAGCTCACCTCCCCTAGGGACAGGGGGCGACGAGCAGTACTTC. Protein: CASSPPLGTGGDEQYF.

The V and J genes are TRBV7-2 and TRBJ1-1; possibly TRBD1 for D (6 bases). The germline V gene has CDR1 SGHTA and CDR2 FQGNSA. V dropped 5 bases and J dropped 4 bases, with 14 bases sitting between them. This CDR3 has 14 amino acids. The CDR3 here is CASSPGTPSTEAFF. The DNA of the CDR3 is TGTGCCAGCAGCCCTGGGACACCCAGCACTGAAGCTTTCTTT.

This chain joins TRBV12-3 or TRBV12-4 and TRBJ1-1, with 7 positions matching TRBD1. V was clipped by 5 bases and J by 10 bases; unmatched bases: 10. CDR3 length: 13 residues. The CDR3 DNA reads TGTGCCAGCAGTACTACAGGGGATCTCGGAGCTTTCTTT. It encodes CASSTTGDLGAFF.

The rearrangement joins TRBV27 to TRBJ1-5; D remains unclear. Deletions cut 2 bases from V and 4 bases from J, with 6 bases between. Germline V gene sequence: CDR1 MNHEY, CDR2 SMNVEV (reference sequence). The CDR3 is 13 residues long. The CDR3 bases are TGTGCCAGCAGTTTAGGCAAAAATCAGCCCCAGCATTTT. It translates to CASSLGKNQPQHF.

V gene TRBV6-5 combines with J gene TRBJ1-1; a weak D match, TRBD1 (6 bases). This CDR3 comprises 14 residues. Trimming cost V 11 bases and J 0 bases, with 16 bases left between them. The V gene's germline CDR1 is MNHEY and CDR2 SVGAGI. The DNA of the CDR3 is TGTGCCTGTCGCCCGGGACAAATGAACACTGAAGCTTTCTTT. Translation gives CACRPGQMNTEAFF.

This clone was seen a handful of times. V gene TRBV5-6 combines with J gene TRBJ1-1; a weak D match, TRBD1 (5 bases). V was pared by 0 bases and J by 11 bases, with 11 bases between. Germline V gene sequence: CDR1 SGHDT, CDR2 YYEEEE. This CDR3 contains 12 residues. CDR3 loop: CASSLGVSGAFF. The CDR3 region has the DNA TGTGCCAGCAGCTTGGGGGTGTCAGGGGCTTTCTTT.

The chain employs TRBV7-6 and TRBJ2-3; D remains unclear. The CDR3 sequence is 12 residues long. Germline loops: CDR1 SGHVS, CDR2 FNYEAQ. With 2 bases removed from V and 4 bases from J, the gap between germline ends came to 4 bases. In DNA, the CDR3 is TGTGCCAGCAGCTTACCGGCAGATACGCAGTATTTT. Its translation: CASSLPADTQYF.

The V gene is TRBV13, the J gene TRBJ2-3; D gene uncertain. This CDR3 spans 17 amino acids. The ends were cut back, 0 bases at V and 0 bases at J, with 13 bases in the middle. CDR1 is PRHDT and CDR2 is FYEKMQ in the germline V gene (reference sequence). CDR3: CASSLGLRVSSTDTQYF. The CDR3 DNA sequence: TGTGCCAGCAGCTTAGGACTACGGGTTTCTAGCACAGATACGCAGTATTTT. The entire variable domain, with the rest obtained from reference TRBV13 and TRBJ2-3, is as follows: AAGVIQSPRHLIKEKRETATLKCYPIPRHDTVYWYQQGPGQDPQFLISFYEKMQSDKGSIPDRFSAQQFSDYHSELNMSSLELGDSALYFCASSLGLRVSSTDTQYFGPGTRLTVL.

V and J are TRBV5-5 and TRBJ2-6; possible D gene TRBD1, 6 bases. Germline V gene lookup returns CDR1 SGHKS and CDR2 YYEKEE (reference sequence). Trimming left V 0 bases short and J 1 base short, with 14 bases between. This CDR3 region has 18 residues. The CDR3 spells CASSLARTVFSGANVLTF. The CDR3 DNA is TGTGCCAGCAGCTTGGCCAGGACAGTGTTTTCTGGGGCCAACGTCCTGACTTTC.

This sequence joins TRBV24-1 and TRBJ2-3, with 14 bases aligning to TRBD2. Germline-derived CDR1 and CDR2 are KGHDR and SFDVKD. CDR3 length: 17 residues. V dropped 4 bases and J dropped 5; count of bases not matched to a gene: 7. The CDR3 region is CATSDPGTSGGGDTQYF. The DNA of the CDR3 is TGTGCCACCAGTGACCCGGGGACTAGCGGGGGAGGAGATACGCAGTATTTT.

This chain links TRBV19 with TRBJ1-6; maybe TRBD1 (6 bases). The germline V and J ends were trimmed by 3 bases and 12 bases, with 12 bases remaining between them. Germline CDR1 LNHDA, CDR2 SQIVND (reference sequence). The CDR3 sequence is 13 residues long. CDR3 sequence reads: CASSMTGPQPLHF. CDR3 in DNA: TGTGCCAGTAGTATGACAGGCCCTCAACCCCTCCACTTT.

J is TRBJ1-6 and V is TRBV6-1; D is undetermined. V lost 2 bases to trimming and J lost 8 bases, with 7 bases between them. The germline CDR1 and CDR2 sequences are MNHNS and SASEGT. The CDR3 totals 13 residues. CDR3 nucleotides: TGTGCCAGCAGTGAATATCCAGATTCACCCCTCCACTTT. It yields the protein CASSEYPDSPLHF.

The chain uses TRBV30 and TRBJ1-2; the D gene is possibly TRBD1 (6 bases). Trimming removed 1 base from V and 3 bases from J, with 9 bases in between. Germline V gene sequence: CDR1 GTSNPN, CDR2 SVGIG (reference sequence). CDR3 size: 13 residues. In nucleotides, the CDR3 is TGTGCCTGGAGTGGGGGGCGCGACTATGGCTACACCTTC. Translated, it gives CAWSGGRDYGYTF.

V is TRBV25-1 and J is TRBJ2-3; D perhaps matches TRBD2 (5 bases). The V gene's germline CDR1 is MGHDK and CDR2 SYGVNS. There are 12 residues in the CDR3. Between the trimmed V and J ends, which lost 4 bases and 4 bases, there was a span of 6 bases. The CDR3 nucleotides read TGTGCCAGCAGTGTCGGGGCAGATACGCAGTATTTT. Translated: CASSVGADTQYF.

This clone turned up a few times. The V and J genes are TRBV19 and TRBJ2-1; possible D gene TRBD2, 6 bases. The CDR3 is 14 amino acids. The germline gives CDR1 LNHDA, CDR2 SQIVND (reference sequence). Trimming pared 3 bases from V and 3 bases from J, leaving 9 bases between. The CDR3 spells CASSIGGIYNEQFF. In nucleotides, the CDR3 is TGTGCCAGTAGTATTGGGGGGATCTACAATGAGCAGTTCTTC.

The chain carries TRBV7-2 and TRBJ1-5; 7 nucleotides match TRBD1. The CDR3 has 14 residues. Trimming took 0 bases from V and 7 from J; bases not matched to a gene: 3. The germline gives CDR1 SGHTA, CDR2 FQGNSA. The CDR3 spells CASSLAGGWQPQHF. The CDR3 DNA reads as TGTGCCAGCAGCTTAGCAGGGGGCTGGCAGCCCCAGCATTTT. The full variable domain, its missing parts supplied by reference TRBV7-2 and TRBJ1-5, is GAGVSQSPSNKVTEKGKDVELRCDPISGHTALYWYRQSLGQGLEFLIYFQGNSAPDKSGLPSDRFSAERTGGSVSTLTIQRTQQEDSAVYLCASSLAGGWQPQHFGDGTRLSIL.

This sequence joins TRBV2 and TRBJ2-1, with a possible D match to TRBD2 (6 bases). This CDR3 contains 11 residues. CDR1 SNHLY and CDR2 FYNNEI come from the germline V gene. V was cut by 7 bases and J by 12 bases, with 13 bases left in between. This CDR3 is CASTGMEGQFF. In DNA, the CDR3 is TGTGCCAGCACGGGGATGGAGGGGCAGTTCTTC.

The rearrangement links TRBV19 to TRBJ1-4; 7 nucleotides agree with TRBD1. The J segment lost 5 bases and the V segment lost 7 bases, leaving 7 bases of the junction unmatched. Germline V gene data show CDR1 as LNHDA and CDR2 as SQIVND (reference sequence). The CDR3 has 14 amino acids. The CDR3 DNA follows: TGTGCCAGTACACCGGGACAGCTAAATGAAAAACTGTTTTTT. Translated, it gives CASTPGQLNEKLFF. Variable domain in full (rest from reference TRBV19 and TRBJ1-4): DGGITQSPKYLFRKEGQNVTLSCEQNLNHDAMYWYRQDPGQGLRLIYYSQIVNDFQKGDIAEGYSVSREKKESFPLTVTSAQKNPTAFYLCASTPGQLNEKLFFGSGTQLSVL.